A selection of T cell receptor beta chains follows, all from one sample in a study of control samples from healthy donors and cancer patients. Assay: immunoSEQ multiplex PCR; the TCRdb copy retains only in-frame clones and omits some. The table records 400,000 to 450,000 clones, 90% of them present only once. The source material was PBMCs. These receptors all stem from a man aged 40-49 years with head and neck cancer. The CDR3 runs from the conserved cysteine through the conserved F or W. The D gene is left open where the match is weak. Some rows mark clone size as missing; the rest say once, few, many or name a class of expanded clone.

d_call	v_call	clone_size	j_call	cdr3_aa	cdr3_nt
NA	TRBV14	NA	TRBJ1-2	CASSQDLRGGGYTF	TGTGCCAGCAGCCAAGATCTTAGGGGAGGCGGCTACACCTTC
TRBD1	TRBV28	NA	TRBJ2-7	CASTKRGQSTEQYF	TGTGCCAGCACCAAGAGGGGACAGTCCACCGAGCAGTACTTC
NA	TRBV30	once	TRBJ1-4	CAWSPPNEKLFF	TGTGCCTGGAGTCCGCCCAATGAAAAACTGTTTTTT
TRBD1	TRBV27	few	TRBJ1-2	CASRSTGQGRYTF	TGTGCCAGCAGAAGTACGGGACAGGGGAGATACACCTTC
TRBD1	TRBV6-4	NA	TRBJ2-6	CASSEGTGSGANVLTF	TGTGCCAGCAGTGAAGGGACAGGTTCTGGGGCCAACGTCCTGACTTTC
TRBD1	TRBV3-1/TRBV3-2	NA	TRBJ1-3	CASSQGGVPDRAGNTIYF	TGTGCCAGCAGCCAAGGTGGGGTTCCGGACAGGGCGGGAAACACCATATATTTT
NA	TRBV7-9	NA	TRBJ1-1	CASSLAGTANTEAFF	TGTGCCAGCAGCTTAGCAGGGACGGCGAACACTGAAGCTTTCTTT
NA	TRBV7-2	NA	TRBJ2-7	CASSLDWGPYEQYF	TGTGCCAGCAGCTTAGATTGGGGACCCTACGAGCAGTACTTC
NA	TRBV5-4	NA	TRBJ1-4	CASSLPGETEKLFF	TGTGCCAGCAGCTTGCCAGGGGAGACTGAAAAACTGTTTTTT
NA	TRBV28	NA	TRBJ1-4	CASSLRREGMYEKLFF	TGTGCCAGCAGTTTGAGGAGGGAAGGAATGTATGAAAAACTGTTTTTT
TRBD1	TRBV7-9	NA	TRBJ1-5	CASSSGDRGDQPQHF	TGTGCCAGCAGCTCTGGGGACAGGGGTGATCAGCCCCAGCATTTT
NA	TRBV7-3	NA	TRBJ1-6	CASSLNPGAGNSPLHF	TGTGCCAGCAGCTTAAACCCGGGGGCAGGGAATTCACCCCTCCACTTT
NA	TRBV28	NA	TRBJ1-5	CASSQRTDQWGNQPQHF	TGTGCCAGCAGTCAAAGGACAGACCAATGGGGCAATCAGCCCCAGCATTTT
NA	TRBV18	NA	TRBJ2-3	CASSRSATDTQYF	TGTGCCAGCTCGAGGTCCGCCACAGATACGCAGTATTTT
TRBD2	TRBV11-3	once	TRBJ2-2	CASSSPVASGPGELFF	TGTGCCAGCAGCTCTCCCGTGGCTAGCGGTCCCGGGGAGCTGTTTTTT
TRBD2	TRBV10-3	NA	TRBJ2-1	CAISESGGVYNEQFF	TGTGCCATCAGTGAGTCGGGGGGGGTCTACAATGAGCAGTTCTTC
NA	TRBV11-1	NA	TRBJ2-7	CASSLAGSASYEQYF	TGTGCCAGCAGCTTAGCCGGGTCCGCCAGTTACGAGCAGTACTTC
NA	TRBV30	NA	TRBJ2-3	CAWKGGPDTQYF	TGTGCCTGGAAGGGGGGACCAGATACGCAGTATTTT
NA	TRBV30	NA	TRBJ1-5	CAWGGNRGNQPQHF	TGTGCCTGGGGCGGAAATAGGGGCAATCAGCCCCAGCATTTT
NA	TRBV4-2	NA	TRBJ2-7	CASSPSGLYEQYF	TGTGCCAGCAGCCCCTCGGGCCTCTACGAGCAGTACTTC
NA	TRBV4-2	NA	TRBJ1-6	CASSQGFGDSPLHF	TGTGCCAGCAGCCAAGGTTTCGGGGATTCACCCCTCCACTTT
NA	TRBV11-2	NA	TRBJ2-3	CASSLGVDYRVTQYF	TGTGCCAGCAGCTTAGGTGTGGACTACAGAGTTACGCAGTATTTT
NA	TRBV18	NA	TRBJ1-1	CASSQTGTNTEAFF	TGTGCCAGCTCACAAACAGGGACAAACACTGAAGCTTTCTTT
TRBD1	TRBV28	NA	TRBJ2-2	CASSLRTGLSGELFF	TGTGCCAGCAGTTTGCGGACAGGGTTGTCCGGGGAGCTGTTTTTT
NA	TRBV28	once	TRBJ2-3	CASSSRSGRTDTQYF	TGTGCCAGCAGTTCCAGATCGGGCCGCACAGATACGCAGTATTTT
TRBD1	TRBV7-2	NA	TRBJ1-1	CASIVTTGANTEAFF	TGTGCCAGCATCGTAACTACAGGGGCGAACACTGAAGCTTTCTTT
NA	TRBV6-5	NA	TRBJ2-7	CASKRTPYEQYF	TGTGCCAGCAAGAGAACGCCCTACGAGCAGTACTTC
NA	TRBV19	NA	TRBJ1-1	CASRVRDRGTEAFF	TGTGCCAGTAGGGTACGGGACCGGGGCACTGAAGCTTTCTTT
NA	TRBV28	NA	TRBJ2-7	CASSFPGNSYEQYF	TGTGCCAGCAGTTTCCCAGGGAACTCCTACGAGCAGTACTTC
TRBD2	TRBV5-6	NA	TRBJ2-7	CASSFLAGGGYEQYF	TGTGCCAGCAGCTTTCTGGCGGGAGGGGGGTACGAGCAGTACTTC
NA	TRBV6-6	NA	TRBJ1-1	CASSLGQKGTEAFF	TGTGCCAGCAGCCTCGGGCAGAAAGGCACTGAAGCTTTCTTT
NA	TRBV27	NA	TRBJ1-5	CASRLTGYNQPQHF	TGTGCCAGCAGGCTAACAGGGTACAATCAGCCCCAGCATTTT
TRBD1	TRBV4-1	NA	TRBJ2-7	CASSQDEAGGSYEQYF	TGCGCCAGCAGCCAAGATGAGGCAGGGGGCTCCTACGAGCAGTACTTC
NA	TRBV7-9	NA	TRBJ2-7	CASSLGVLSRLGSEQYF	TGTGCCAGCAGCTTAGGGGTGCTCTCCCGGCTAGGGTCCGAGCAGTACTTC
NA	TRBV5-6	NA	TRBJ1-5	CASSPQGHNNQPQHF	TGTGCCAGCAGCCCTCAAGGACACAACAATCAGCCCCAGCATTTT
NA	TRBV30	few	TRBJ1-1	CAWSGDRNTEAFF	TGTGCCTGGTCTGGGGATAGGAATACTGAAGCTTTCTTT
NA	TRBV3-1/TRBV3-2	NA	TRBJ1-3	CASSQDGGSGNTIYF	TGTGCCAGCAGCCAAGATGGGGGCTCTGGAAACACCATATATTTT
TRBD2	TRBV5-1	NA	TRBJ2-3	CASSLTSGNTDTQYF	TGCGCCAGCAGCTTAACTAGCGGGAACACAGATACGCAGTATTTT
NA	TRBV19	NA	TRBJ1-1	CASSGQPGTEAFF	TGTGCCAGTAGTGGACAGCCTGGGACTGAAGCTTTCTTT
NA	TRBV2	NA	TRBJ1-2	CASSEFGQGMGNYGYTF	TGTGCCAGCAGTGAATTTGGGCAGGGGATGGGGAACTATGGCTACACCTTC
TRBD1	TRBV30	NA	TRBJ1-2	CATPAGGGRGYTF	TGTGCCACGCCGGCAGGGGGAGGTCGGGGCTACACCTTC
TRBD1	TRBV6-5	once	TRBJ1-6	CASSGQGDRSPLHF	TGTGCCAGCAGCGGACAGGGGGATAGATCACCCCTCCACTTT
NA	TRBV30	NA	TRBJ1-1	CAWSRGLSEAFF	TGTGCCTGGAGTAGGGGTTTGAGTGAAGCTTTCTTT
TRBD1	TRBV5-1	NA	TRBJ1-6	CASSWSDRANSPLHF	TGCGCCAGCAGTTGGTCCGACAGGGCGAATTCACCCCTCCACTTT
NA	TRBV9	NA	TRBJ1-1	CAPPRQNTEAFF	TGTGCCCCCCCGCGCCAGAACACTGAAGCTTTCTTT
TRBD2	TRBV7-8	NA	TRBJ2-7	CASSGSRLAGDYEQYF	TGTGCCAGCAGCGGCTCCCGACTAGCGGGGGATTACGAGCAGTACTTC
NA	TRBV27	NA	TRBJ1-1	CASSLASDTEAFF	TGTGCCAGCAGTTTGGCCTCTGACACTGAAGCTTTCTTT
TRBD2	TRBV6-2/TRBV6-3	NA	TRBJ2-2	CASSYASGGTGELFF	TGTGCCAGCAGTTACGCTAGCGGGGGGACCGGGGAGCTGTTTTTT
NA	TRBV28	NA	TRBJ2-3	CASRRLQGSDTQYF	TGTGCCAGCAGACGCCTGCAGGGTTCAGATACGCAGTATTTT
TRBD1	TRBV6-2/TRBV6-3	NA	TRBJ2-3	CASSLLTGVTDTQYF	TGTGCCAGCAGTTTGTTAACAGGGGTCACAGATACGCAGTATTTT
NA	TRBV27	NA	TRBJ2-1	CASSTGVDEQFF	TGTGCCAGCAGCACGGGGGTCGATGAGCAGTTCTTC
NA	TRBV5-6	NA	TRBJ1-3	CASSLGSRHSGNTIYF	TGTGCCAGCAGCTTGGGCAGCAGACACTCTGGAAACACCATATATTTT
TRBD1	TRBV3-1/TRBV3-2	NA	TRBJ2-7	CASSQGTGGPHEQYF	TGTGCCAGCAGCCAAGGTACAGGGGGACCCCACGAGCAGTACTTC
NA	TRBV29-1	NA	TRBJ2-7	CSVGQPHLYEQYF	TGCAGCGTTGGACAGCCCCACCTCTACGAGCAGTACTTC
NA	TRBV19	NA	TRBJ2-3	CATGRTGRTDTQYF	TGTGCCACCGGGAGGACAGGGCGCACAGATACGCAGTATTTT